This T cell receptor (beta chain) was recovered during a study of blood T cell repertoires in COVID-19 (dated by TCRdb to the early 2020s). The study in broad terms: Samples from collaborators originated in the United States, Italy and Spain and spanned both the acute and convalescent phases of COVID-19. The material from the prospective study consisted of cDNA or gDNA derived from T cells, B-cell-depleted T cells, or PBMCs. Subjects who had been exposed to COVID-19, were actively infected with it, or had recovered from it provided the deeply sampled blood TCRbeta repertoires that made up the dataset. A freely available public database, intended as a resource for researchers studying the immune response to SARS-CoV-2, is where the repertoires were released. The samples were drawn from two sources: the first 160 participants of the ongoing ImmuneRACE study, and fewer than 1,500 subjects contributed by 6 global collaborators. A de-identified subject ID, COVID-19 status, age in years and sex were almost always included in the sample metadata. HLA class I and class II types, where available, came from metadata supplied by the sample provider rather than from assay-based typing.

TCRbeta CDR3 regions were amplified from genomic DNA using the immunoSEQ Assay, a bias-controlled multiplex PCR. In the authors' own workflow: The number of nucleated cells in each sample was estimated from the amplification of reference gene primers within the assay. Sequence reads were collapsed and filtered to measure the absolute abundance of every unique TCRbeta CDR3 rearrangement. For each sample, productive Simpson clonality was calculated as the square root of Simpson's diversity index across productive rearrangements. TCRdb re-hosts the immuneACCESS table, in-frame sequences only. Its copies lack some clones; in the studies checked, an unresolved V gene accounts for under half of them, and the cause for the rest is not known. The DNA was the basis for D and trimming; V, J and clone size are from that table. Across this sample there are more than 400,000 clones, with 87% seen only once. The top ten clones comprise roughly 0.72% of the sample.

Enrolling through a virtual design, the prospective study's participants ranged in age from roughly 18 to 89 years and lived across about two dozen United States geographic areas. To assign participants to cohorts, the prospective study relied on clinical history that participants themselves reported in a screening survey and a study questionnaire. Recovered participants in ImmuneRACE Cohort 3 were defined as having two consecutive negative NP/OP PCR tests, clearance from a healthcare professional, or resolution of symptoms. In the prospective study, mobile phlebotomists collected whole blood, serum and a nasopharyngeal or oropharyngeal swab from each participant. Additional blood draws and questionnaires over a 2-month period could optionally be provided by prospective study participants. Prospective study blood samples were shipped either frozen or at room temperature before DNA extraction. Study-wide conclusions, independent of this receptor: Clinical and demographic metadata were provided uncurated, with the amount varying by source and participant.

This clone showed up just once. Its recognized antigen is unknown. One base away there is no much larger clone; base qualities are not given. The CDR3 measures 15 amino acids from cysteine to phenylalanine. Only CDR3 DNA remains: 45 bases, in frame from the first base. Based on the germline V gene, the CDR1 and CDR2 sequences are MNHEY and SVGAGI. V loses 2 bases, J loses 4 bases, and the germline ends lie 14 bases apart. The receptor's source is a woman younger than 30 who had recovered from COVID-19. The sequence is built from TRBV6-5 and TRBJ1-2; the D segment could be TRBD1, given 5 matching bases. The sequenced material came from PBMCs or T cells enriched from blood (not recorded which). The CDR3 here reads CASSYRGRYSYGYTF. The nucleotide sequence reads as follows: TGTGCCAGCAGTTACAGGGGCCGATATTCCTATGGCTACACCTTC.